This TCR beta chain was sequenced in a study of regulatory T cells in long-lasting Graves disease. V was trimmed by 5 bases and J by 4 bases, leaving 17 bases between them. The CDR3 extends over 15 amino acids. Germline values: CDR1 SGHTA, CDR2 FQGTGA. Libraries of TCR beta came from iRepertoire HTBI primers plus Arm-PCR of CDR3 regions. TCRdb re-derived calls from the multiplex PCR reads in MiXCR, one entry per CDR3 protein. The sample records roughly 430,000 distinct CDR3 sequences, around 20% being singletons. This sample's time point: persistent/refractory GD, antithyroid drugs over 5 years with positive TRAb. From PBMCs, RNA was extracted and then used to make the TCR library. Graves' disease diagnoses followed American Thyroid Association guidelines. The table lists this clonotype with many counts.

The chain recombines TRBV7-3 with TRBJ2-5; a weak D match, TRBD1 (7 bases). The sample consisted of peripheral blood mononuclear cells (PBMCs), taken when the disease was refractory, from a patient treated with antithyroid drugs. This TCR derives from a female donor with Graves disease. CDR3 DNA: TGTGCCAGCAGCCCAGGGGGACATAGCGGAGAGACCCAGTACTTC. It specifies CASSPGGHSGETQYF. Drawing the rest from reference TRBV7-3 and TRBJ2-5, the complete variable domain is GAGVSQTPSNKVTEKGKYVELRCDPISGHTALYWYRQSLGQGPEFLIYFQGTGAADDSGLPNDRFFAVRPEGSVSTLKIQRTERGDSAVYLCASSPGGHSGETQYFGPGTRLLVL.